The entry below describes one T cell receptor beta chain. The table came from immunoSEQ multiplex PCR; TCRdb's copy has only in-frame clones and leaves some out. The repertoire holds 100,000 to 150,000 clones, with roughly 85% as singletons. The sample belongs to a study of cytotoxic CD8 clonotypes in ibrutinib-treated CLL. The length of the CDR3 is 14 residues. V was clipped by 4 bases and J by 3 bases, with 10 bases between them. Germline V CDR1 and CDR2: SGHRS, YFSETQ. This receptor was taken from a human donor with chronic lymphocytic leukemia. Source: PBMCs, taken after 24 months of ibrutinib treatment. The chain recombines TRBV5-1 with TRBJ1-4; maybe TRBD1 (6 bases). DNA for the CDR3: TGCGCCAGCAGCCCAGACAGGCCTAATGAAAAACTGTTTTTT. Translating gives CASSPDRPNEKLFF.